A selection of T cell receptor beta chains follows, all from one sample in a study of T cell clonotyping in hematopoietic cell transplantation. Some clones are missing from TCRdb's copy, which holds only in-frame ones; the method was immunoSEQ multiplex PCR. The data hold more than 7,500 clones, with over 60% observed a single time. The material sequenced was peripheral blood mononuclear cells, taken 180 days after allogeneic stem cell transplant. The source is a female patient in her fifties who had an allogeneic stem cell transplant from a related donor, so the T cells may come from the graft donor. Some clones in this sample may be carry-over from other donors' samples. CDR3s leave out the opening cysteine and the closing phenylalanine or tryptophan. The order of the fields is J gene, clone size, V gene, CDR3 protein. Clone size appears in some rows only: once, few, many, or a class for an expanded clone.

TRBJ2-7 | few | TRBV14 | ASSQENSYYEQY
TRBJ1-2 | - | TRBV4-3 | ASSSAGANYGYT
TRBJ1-4 | - | TRBV11-2 | ASSREGADEKLF
TRBJ1-4 | - | TRBV30 | AWSVPGGGGEKLF
TRBJ1-1 | medium-sized | TRBV29-1 | SVGSDTGGGTEAF
TRBJ1-3 | - | TRBV11-2 | ASSQRVEAINTILY
TRBJ2-3 | - | TRBV5-6 | ASSEGEFREDTQY
TRBJ2-2 | - | TRBV6-5 | ASRRGGNTGELF
TRBJ2-5 | - | TRBV9 | ASSVGGSGEQETQY
TRBJ2-7 | - | TRBV11-2 | ASSRKTTLQGLY
TRBJ1-6 | - | TRBV7-6 | ASSLAGAGGLSPLH
TRBJ1-1 | - | TRBV6-5 | ASSYEANTEAF
TRBJ2-7 | once | TRBV11-2 | ASSSRRTGGHEQY
TRBJ2-7 | - | TRBV5-1 | ASQLQGANEQY
TRBJ2-7 | - | TRBV27 | ASSPGLAGAVYEQY
TRBJ2-5 | - | TRBV7-3 | ASSLSGLETQY
TRBJ1-6 | - | TRBV5-1 | ASKTGTGELPLH
TRBJ2-1 | - | TRBV5-1 | ASSPMDRTFYNEQF
TRBJ1-4 | medium-sized | TRBV5-6 | ASSLGQPGVGLF
TRBJ2-3 | - | TRBV7-2 | ASSPWPDTQY
TRBJ1-2 | once | TRBV5-4 | ASSLQGTVFGYGYT
TRBJ1-1 | once | TRBV6-1 | ASRRGGEANTEAF
TRBJ1-5 | - | TRBV2 | ASSMVSNQPQH
TRBJ1-5 | - | TRBV5-1 | ASSYWPGDQPQH
TRBJ2-7 | - | TRBV18 | ASSRGQNYEQY
TRBJ1-2 | - | TRBV29-1 | SVPTGDYGYT
TRBJ2-7 | - | TRBV7-2 | ASSGFGQGGEQY
TRBJ1-2 | medium-sized | TRBV2 | ASSVRDSDYGYT
TRBJ1-6 | - | TRBV7-2 | ASSLVGSGGNSPLH
TRBJ2-7 | once | TRBV28 | ASSLPRTTTEQY
TRBJ1-6 | - | TRBV7-6 | ASSLDPPRDVRYNSPLH
TRBJ1-2 | - | TRBV2 | ASSVGVDYDSYT
TRBJ1-1 | - | TRBV7-9 | ASSRGGSTNTEAF
TRBJ1-4 | - | TRBV19 | ASSMGTPIEKLF
TRBJ1-1 | - | TRBV27 | ASSFSGGLAF
TRBJ1-4 | - | TRBV6-6 | ASSRLGTGNEKLF
TRBJ2-7 | medium-sized | TRBV4-2 | ASSQDRDLYYEQY
TRBJ1-1 | few | TRBV7-9 | ASSKPGHRNTEAF
TRBJ2-2 | - | TRBV4-3 | ASSQEAGLGTGELF
TRBJ2-1 | once | TRBV28 | ASRGDRGYNEQF
TRBJ2-1 | once | TRBV4-3 | ASSQGRGTSADNEQF
TRBJ2-7 | - | TRBV29-1 | SVWGTGITYEQY
TRBJ1-4 | - | TRBV5-1 | ASSNFQGTNEKLF
TRBJ2-2 | - | TRBV7-6 | ASSLEITGELF
TRBJ1-2 | - | TRBV13 | ASSPRTGNYGYT
TRBJ2-2 | once | TRBV25-1 | ASSGINTGELF
TRBJ2-1 | - | TRBV28 | ASIPGTSFGNEQF
TRBJ2-7 | once | TRBV6-1 | ASSEANSYEQY